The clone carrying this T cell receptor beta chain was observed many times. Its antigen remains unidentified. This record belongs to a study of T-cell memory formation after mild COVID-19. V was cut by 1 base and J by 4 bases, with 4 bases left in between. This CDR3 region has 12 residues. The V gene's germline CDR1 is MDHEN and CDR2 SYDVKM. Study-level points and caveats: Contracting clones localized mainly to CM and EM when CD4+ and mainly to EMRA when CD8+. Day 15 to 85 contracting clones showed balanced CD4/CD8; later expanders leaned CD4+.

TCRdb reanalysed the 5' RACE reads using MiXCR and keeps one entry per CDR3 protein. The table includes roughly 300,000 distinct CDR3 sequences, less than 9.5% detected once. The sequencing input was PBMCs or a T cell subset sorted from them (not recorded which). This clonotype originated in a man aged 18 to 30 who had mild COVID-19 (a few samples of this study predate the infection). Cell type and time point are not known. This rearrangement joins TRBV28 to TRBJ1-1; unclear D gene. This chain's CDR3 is CASSLSLTEAFF. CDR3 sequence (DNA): TGTGCCAGCAGTTTATCACTCACTGAAGCTTTCTTT.